The 30 T cell receptor beta chains below all came from one sample that was sequenced in a study of T cell repertoires in cytomegalovirus infection. In TCRdb, the reads were re-called with MiXCR into one record per CDR3 protein. This sample yields approximately 400,000 distinct CDR3 sequences, of which approximately 33% are seen a single time; roughly 13% belongs to the top ten. The sequenced sample was PBMCs. These receptors were taken from a human donor in good health (CMV status not recorded). Some clones in this sample may be carry-over from other donors' samples.

This clonotype turned up a few times. The rearrangement uses TRBV12-3 or TRBV12-4 and TRBJ1-2; possible D gene TRBD1, 5 bases. V was pared by 6 bases and J by 4 bases, with 15 bases between. The CDR3 covers 14 residues. The CDR3 region has the DNA TGTGCCAGCAGGACAGATGTATGGGGCTATGGCTACACCTTC. It translates to CASRTDVWGYGYTF.

This clonotype showed up many times. The gene calls are TRBV7-8 and TRBJ2-1; D ambiguous. Germline assignment: CDR1 SGHVS and CDR2 FQNEAQ. Deletions cut 0 bases from V and 5 bases from J, with 2 bases between. The CDR3 totals 12 residues. The CDR3 here is CASSLADNEQFF. The CDR3 coding sequence is TGTGCCAGCAGCTTAGCCGACAATGAGCAGTTCTTC.

Comment on this clonotype: The final CDR3 position lacks the conserved phenylalanine or tryptophan, pointing to a likely read error. The gene calls are TRBV7-9 and TRBJ1-1; 11 positions agree with TRBD1. The V and J ends lost 10 bases and 2 bases, in that order; junction bases with no gene match: 12. Germline CDR1 and CDR2: SEHNR and FQNEAQ (reference sequence). The CDR3 consists of 16 residues. In DNA form, the CDR3 reads TGTGCCATCCCAGCTGGGACAGGGGGTTTAAACACTGAAGCTTTCTTG. Protein sequence: CAIPAGTGGLNTEAFL.

The CDR3 nucleotides read TGCAGTGCTCCCGACCGCCCTGGGAGCAATCAGCCCCAGCATTTT. Its protein is CSAPDRPGSNQPQHF. This sequence joins TRBV20-1 and TRBJ1-5; D unresolved. Deletions cut 5 bases from V and 1 base from J, with 15 bases between. There are 15 residues in the CDR3. CDR1 DFQATT and CDR2 SNEGSKA come from the germline V gene (reference sequence).

CDR3 in amino acids: CASSLAEGTNEKLFF. In DNA form, the CDR3 reads TGCGCCAGCAGCTTGGCCGAGGGAACTAATGAAAAACTGTTTTTT. The chain joins TRBV5-1 to TRBJ1-4; D remains unclear. The V end lost 0 bases, the J end lost 1 base, and 7 bases lay between the germline ends. Per germline, CDR1 SGHRS and CDR2 YFSETQ. The CDR3 has 15 amino acids.

This clonotype was seen more than once but under ten times. The chain combines TRBV4-1 with TRBJ2-7; 7 bases fit TRBD1. This CDR3 region has 14 residues. V gave up 1 base and J gave up 6 bases; unmatched junction bases: 6. The germline gives CDR1 MGHRA, CDR2 YSYEKL. The chain's CDR3 is CASSQGSTGLEQYF. The CDR3 DNA sequence: TGCGCCAGCAGCCAAGGCTCGACAGGGCTCGAGCAGTACTTC.

Remarks on this clonotype: This may be a read error: a much more frequent sequence differs by one nucleotide. V and J are TRBV12-3 or TRBV12-4 and TRBJ2-5; the D gene is possibly TRBD2 (6 bases). The CDR3 totals 16 residues. The germline V and J ends were trimmed by 5 bases and 4 bases, with 20 bases remaining between them. This chain's CDR3 is CASSPVTRSKIETQYF. The CDR3 nucleotides are TGTGCCAGCAGTCCGGTGACTAGATCGAAAATAGAGACCCAGTACTTC.

A remark on this clonotype: Since a much larger clone is just one base distant, this may be a read error. The genes are TRBV12-3 or TRBV12-4 and TRBJ2-5, with 8 bases matching TRBD2. There are 15 residues in the CDR3. This CDR3 reads CASSSQTSDQENQYF. As DNA, the CDR3 is TGTGCCAGCAGTTCCCAGACTAGCGATCAAGAGAACCAGTACTTC.

This clonotype came up many times. This rearrangement joins TRBV7-6 to TRBJ1-4, with D possibly being TRBD1 (5 bases). V was cut by 1 base and J by 7 bases, with 16 bases left in between. The V gene's germline CDR1 is SGHVS and CDR2 FNYEAQ. The CDR3 extends over 16 amino acids. The DNA of the CDR3 is TGTGCCAGCAGCTTAGTAGGTCCGGGGCAGGGTGAAAAACTGTTTTTT. Encoded protein: CASSLVGPGQGEKLFF. Full variable domain (rest looked up from reference TRBV7-6 and TRBJ1-4): GAGVSQSPRYKVTKRGQDVALRCDPISGHVSLYWYRQALGQGPEFLTYFNYEAQQDKSGLPNDRFSAERPEGSISTLTIQRTEQRDSAMYRCASSLVGPGQGEKLFFGSGTQLSVL.

This clonotype was recorded at least ten times. The genes are TRBV7-2 and TRBJ2-5, with D unresolved. Trimming took off 1 base at V and 2 bases at J, with 8 bases between the two ends. CDR3 length: 14 amino acids. Germline assignment: CDR1 SGHTA and CDR2 FQGNSA. CDR3 loop: CASSLDDIQETQYF. The DNA for the CDR3 is TGTGCCAGCAGCTTAGATGATATACAAGAGACCCAGTACTTC.

Concerning this clonotype itself: The junction departs from germline at one end; a sequencing error may be responsible. This rearrangement joins TRBV7-6 to TRBJ1-4; TRBD1 is a possible D gene (6 bases). Germline CDR1 and CDR2: SGHVS and FNYEAQ. This CDR3 region has 16 residues. The CDR3 loop is CASSLVGTLESEKLFF. The CDR3 nucleotides read TGTGCAAGCAGCTTAGTGGGGACATTGGAGAGTGAAAAACTGTTTTTT.

The gene calls are TRBV6-5 and TRBJ1-5, with D possibly matching TRBD1 (5 bases). In germline, CDR1 is MNHEY, CDR2 SVGAGI. V lost 6 bases and J lost 1, with 10 bases in between. The CDR3 has 14 residues. The CDR3 DNA reads as TGTGCCAGCAGGGTCCGGGACAGCAATCAGCCCCAGCATTTT. Amino acid sequence: CASRVRDSNQPQHF.

This clonotype was observed at least ten times. J is TRBJ2-3 and V is TRBV7-8, with 11 nucleotides matching TRBD1. CDR3 length equals 17 residues. V lost 0 bases to trimming and J lost 4 bases; unmatched junction nucleotides: 6. The germline V gene has CDR1 SGHVS and CDR2 FQNEAQ. DNA for the CDR3: TGTGCCAGCAGCTTAGCGGGGGGGGGACAGGGGGCAGATACGCAGTATTTT. Protein: CASSLAGGGQGADTQYF.

This clonotype was observed many times. The chain employs TRBV19 and TRBJ2-1, with TRBD2 matching 10 bases. After removal of 3 bases from V and 8 bases from J, the junction contained 7 bases not matched to a gene. Germline values: CDR1 LNHDA, CDR2 SQIVND (reference sequence). The CDR3 is 15 amino acids. The CDR3 is CASSMVSGGEDEQFF. The CDR3 region has the DNA TGTGCCAGTAGTATGGTCAGCGGGGGGGAGGATGAGCAGTTCTTC.

The genes are TRBV2 and TRBJ1-1; no definite D call. V dropped 4 bases and J dropped 1 base, with 10 bases sitting between them. This CDR3 region has 14 residues. The germline V gene encodes CDR1 SNHLY and CDR2 FYNNEI. The CDR3 region is CASSVEGTNTEAFF. Written as DNA, the CDR3 is TGTGCCAGCAGTGTTGAGGGAACGAACACTGAAGCTTTCTTT.

This clonotype was observed many times. CDR3 bases: TGTGCCAGCAGCTCCGGACGGATCAATCAGCCCCAGCATTTT. As protein: CASSSGRINQPQHF. The rearrangement uses TRBV28 and TRBJ1-5; D call uncertain. Germline V gene lookup returns CDR1 MDHEN and CDR2 SYDVKM. The CDR3 extends over 14 amino acids. Trimming took 6 bases from V and 3 from J, leaving 12 bases between them.

In DNA form, the CDR3 reads TGTGCCAGTAGTATAGACGGGGAAAATGAGCAGTTCTTC. This codes for CASSIDGENEQFF. The chain carries TRBV19 and TRBJ2-1; weak D call: TRBD2 (5 bases). The CDR3 loop spans 13 amino acids. The germline CDR1 and CDR2 sequences are LNHDA and SQIVND (reference sequence). Trimming cost V 0 bases and J 7 bases, with 7 bases left between them.

This clonotype was seen a few times. This chain links TRBV27 with TRBJ1-1; possibly TRBD1 for D (6 bases). The CDR3 is made up of 15 amino acids. V dropped 3 bases and J dropped 5 bases, with 16 bases sitting between them. CDR1 and CDR2 (germline): MNHEY, SMNVEV (reference sequence). CDR3: CASSFFGGLGTEAFF. As DNA, the CDR3 is TGTGCCAGCAGTTTTTTCGGGGGGCTCGGGACTGAAGCTTTCTTT.

The rearrangement links TRBV6-2 or TRBV6-3 to TRBJ2-3; 15 bases are shared with TRBD2. Germline V gene data show CDR1 as MNHEY and CDR2 as SVGEGT. The CDR3 has 19 amino acids. Trimming took 6 bases from V and 4 from J; bases not matched to a gene: 14. The DNA of the CDR3 is TGTGCCAGCAGCCGGACCTCGCGGACTAGCGGGGGGGCCGCAGATACGCAGTATTTT. This encodes CASSRTSRTSGGAADTQYF.

This clonotype was observed once. The chain has TRBV6-2 or TRBV6-3 and TRBJ2-7; 7 bases align to TRBD2. The trim removed 4 bases at V and 4 bases at J, leaving 10 bases unmatched. Germline lookup yields CDR1 MNHEY and CDR2 SVGEGT. The CDR3 is made up of 15 amino acids. CDR3 sequence reads: CASSLTGGSPYEQYF. The DNA for the CDR3 is TGTGCCAGCAGTTTAACGGGGGGATCACCTTACGAGCAGTACTTC.

This clonotype was counted many times. This chain links TRBV7-8 with TRBJ2-3; TRBD2 matches 9 bases. This CDR3 has 17 residues. Germline-derived CDR1 and CDR2 are SGHVS and FQNEAQ. Losses at the gene ends were 1 base for V and 4 bases for J; bases not matched to a gene: 9. CDR3 DNA: TGTGCCAGCAGCTTAGTAGTGGCGGGGGGGATCGCAGATACGCAGTATTTT. Protein product: CASSLVVAGGIADTQYF.

This clonotype was recorded many times. The rearrangement joins TRBV11-2 to TRBJ2-1; 9 bases fit TRBD2. With V trimmed by 1 base and J by 0 bases, 10 bases remained unmatched. CDR3 length: 19 amino acids. Germline assignment: CDR1 SGHAT and CDR2 FQNNGV. CDR3 region: CASSLVRAGGLSSYNEQFF. The CDR3 DNA reads TGTGCCAGCAGCTTAGTAAGAGCGGGGGGCCTGAGCTCCTACAATGAGCAGTTCTTC.

This clonotype was detected a few times. The rearrangement links TRBV19 to TRBJ2-1, with 10 bases matching TRBD2. This CDR3 is 14 amino acids long. Trimming at V came to 4 bases and at J to 4 bases, leaving 1 base not matched to a gene. Germline V gives CDR1 LNHDA, CDR2 SQIVND (reference sequence). The CDR3 sequence is CASSRTSGYNEQFF. CDR3 in DNA: TGTGCCAGTAGTAGGACTAGCGGATACAATGAGCAGTTCTTC.

Many counts were recorded for this clonotype. V gene TRBV7-6 combines with J gene TRBJ1-5, with D uncertain. This CDR3 contains 13 residues. Trimming took 4 bases from V and 3 from J, leaving 7 bases between them. The germline gives CDR1 SGHVS, CDR2 FNYEAQ. The CDR3 spells CASSSRDNQPQHF. In nucleotides, the CDR3 is TGTGCCAGCAGCTCGAGAGACAATCAGCCCCAGCATTTT.

This sequence joins TRBV2 and TRBJ2-6; D may correspond to TRBD1 or TRBD2 (6 bases each). Germline V lookup: CDR1 SNHLY, CDR2 FYNNEI. CDR3 size: 15 residues. With 6 bases removed from V and 4 bases from J, the gap between germline ends came to 13 bases. CDR3 amino acids: CASSTTGAGANVLTF. The CDR3 region has the DNA TGTGCCAGCAGCACGACGGGGGCCGGGGCCAACGTCCTGACTTTC.

The sample holds a few counts of this clonotype. The chain couples TRBV19 to TRBJ2-1, with 7 bases that match TRBD2. CDR1 LNHDA and CDR2 SQIVND come from the germline V gene (reference sequence). V was pared by 1 base and J by 6 bases, with 0 bases of the junction left unmatched. This CDR3 is built from 13 residues. The CDR3 region is CASSIGGGNEQFF. CDR3 nucleotides: TGTGCCAGTAGTATAGGCGGGGGCAATGAGCAGTTCTTC.

This clonotype was recorded a few times. The chain combines TRBV10-3 with TRBJ2-7; 7 bases agree with TRBD2. Trimming took 3 bases from V and 6 from J; bases not matched to a gene: 5. Looked up from germline, CDR1 is ENHRY and CDR2 is SYGVKD. This CDR3 is 13 amino acids long. DNA of the CDR3: TGTGCCATCAGTGATGGTGGCGGGGGCGAGCAGTACTTC. Its protein product is CAISDGGGGEQYF.

The chain recombines TRBV4-1 with TRBJ1-2; D gene unclear. The length of the CDR3 is 14 residues. Germline V CDR1 and CDR2: MGHRA, YSYEKL. V lost 0 bases, J lost 5 bases, and 10 bases lay in between. In nucleotides, the CDR3 is TGCGCCAGCAGCCAAGATCGGCCTTTTTATGGCTACACCTTC. Encoded protein: CASSQDRPFYGYTF.

Regarding this clonotype: The conserved phenylalanine or tryptophan normally closing the CDR3 is absent here, so this likely arose from a read error. The V and J genes are TRBV7-2 and TRBJ2-5, with D possibly matching TRBD1 (5 bases). CDR1 and CDR2 from the germline V gene are SGHTA and FQGNSA. This CDR3 contains 13 residues. The CDR3 loop reads CAISPRVIETQYL. For the CDR3, the DNA is TGTGCCATCAGCCCCAGGGTAATAGAGACCCAGTACTTA.

This clonotype has just a few counts. The CDR3 region has the DNA TGTGCCAGCAGCCCAGGACAGGGGCGCGTATCTAATGAAAAACTGTTTTTT. Protein product: CASSPGQGRVSNEKLFF. V gene TRBV5-5 combines with J gene TRBJ1-4; 9 bases map to TRBD1. Unmatched junction bases numbered 10, after V lost 4 bases and J lost 3 bases. This CDR3 comprises 17 residues. CDR1 SGHKS and CDR2 YYEKEE come from the germline V gene (reference sequence).